These 29 T cell receptor beta chains share one sample of origin, sequenced in a study of Tregs in tolerant kidney transplant recipients (dated by TCRdb to the late 2010s). To prepare the library, the immunoSEQ multiplex PCR assay was applied. TCRdb limited this immuneACCESS table to in-frame rearrangements with V and J called. A share of clones is missing; checked studies link under half to unresolved V genes, and the rest is unexplained. This sample comprises some 110,000 clones, around nine tenths of them detected only once. The biggest ten clones account for roughly 0.63% of the sample. Sequencing was carried out using CD4+ T cells from blood. The receptors shown here come from a human donor in good health.

This rearrangement joins TRBV7-9 to TRBJ2-5; 11 bases are shared with TRBD1. This CDR3 has 15 amino acids. Germline loops: CDR1 SEHNR, CDR2 FQNEAQ (reference sequence). After removal of 8 bases from V and 5 bases from J, the junction contained 10 bases not matched to a gene. The CDR3 sequence: CASGPDRGRGETQYF. DNA of the CDR3: TGTGCCAGCGGCCCGGACAGGGGGCGCGGGGAGACCCAGTACTTC.

There are a few counts of this clone. J is TRBJ1-5 and V is TRBV27; possibly TRBD1 for D (6 bases). The CDR3 consists of 18 residues. Germline V gene data show CDR1 as MNHEY and CDR2 as SMNVEV (reference sequence). V gave up 2 bases and J gave up 3 bases, with 20 bases separating them. The CDR3 here is CASSLEAPVGQTNQPQHF. The CDR3 nucleotides are TGTGCCAGCAGTTTAGAAGCTCCCGTAGGACAGACCAATCAGCCCCAGCATTTT.

This chain joins TRBV7-2 and TRBJ2-7; perhaps TRBD1 as D (6 bases). V lost 4 bases and J lost 5, with 9 bases in between. This CDR3 region has 12 residues. Germline CDR1 reads SGHTA; CDR2 reads FQGNSA. The CDR3 DNA reads TGTGCCAGCAGCTCCCGGACAGACGAGCAGTACTTC. Translation gives CASSSRTDEQYF.

The chain combines TRBV11-2 with TRBJ2-3, with no clear D. Germline V gene data show CDR1 as SGHAT and CDR2 as FQNNGV. Trimming pared 3 bases from V and 2 bases from J, leaving 9 bases between. This CDR3 is 14 amino acids long. The DNA for the CDR3 is TGTGCCAGCAGCTTTGCCGGAATCACAGATACGCAGTATTTT. Protein product: CASSFAGITDTQYF.

Comment on this clone: The sample has other DNA sequences that encode this CDR3 too. V gene TRBV30 combines with J gene TRBJ2-5, with D unresolved. Trimming shortened V by 3 bases and J by 1 base, and 6 bases separated the two germline ends. The CDR3 consists of 12 residues. In germline, CDR1 is GTSNPN, CDR2 SVGIG (reference sequence). The CDR3 DNA sequence: TGTGCCTGGAGCGAAATCCAAGAGACCCAGTACTTC. This codes for CAWSEIQETQYF.

This clone was found once. This chain joins TRBV7-2 and TRBJ1-2; the match to TRBD1 covers 7 bases. The CDR3 loop spans 14 amino acids. CDR1 SGHTA and CDR2 FQGNSA come from the germline V gene. Trimming cost V 1 base and J 4 bases; bases outside gene matches: 3. CDR3 in amino acids: CASSLVRTGYGYTF. CDR3 DNA: TGTGCCAGCAGCTTAGTCAGGACAGGCTATGGCTACACCTTC.

The J gene is TRBJ2-1, the V gene TRBV15, with D maybe TRBD2 (6 bases). This CDR3 region has 16 residues. Per germline, CDR1 LNHNV and CDR2 YYDKDF (reference sequence). Trimming took off 4 bases at V and 0 bases at J, with 13 bases between the two ends. CDR3 loop: CATSKGGTGSYNEQFF. In DNA form, the CDR3 reads TGTGCCACCAGCAAGGGAGGAACAGGCTCCTACAATGAGCAGTTCTTC. The whole variable domain, filled in from reference TRBV15 and TRBJ2-1, reads DAMVIQNPRYQVTQFGKPVTLSCSQTLNHNVMYWYQQKSSQAPKLLFHYYDKDFNNEADTPDNFQSRRPNTSFCFLDIRSPGLGDTAMYLCATSKGGTGSYNEQFFGPGTRLTVL.

V gene TRBV19 combines with J gene TRBJ2-2, with no clear D. The CDR3 has 14 residues. CDR1 and CDR2 from the germline V gene are LNHDA and SQIVND (reference sequence). Trimming shortened V by 7 bases and J by 4 bases, and 13 bases separated the two germline ends. CDR3 protein: CASTAQGGTGELFF. For the CDR3, the DNA is TGTGCCAGTACCGCCCAAGGCGGCACCGGGGAGCTGTTTTTT.

The V gene is TRBV18, the J gene TRBJ1-2, with TRBD1 as a possible D gene (6 bases). The V and J ends lost 2 bases and 2 bases respectively, with 12 bases between them. CDR3 length: 15 amino acids. The germline gives CDR1 KGHSH, CDR2 LQKENI. The CDR3: CASSPSAGANYGYTF. Here the CDR3 DNA reads TGTGCCAGCTCACCATCGGCAGGGGCAAACTATGGCTACACCTTC.

This clone has only one observation. The J gene is TRBJ2-7, the V gene TRBV18; 9 nucleotides match TRBD2. The germline gives CDR1 KGHSH, CDR2 LQKENI. The length of the CDR3 is 18 residues. The ends lost 4 bases at V and 2 bases at J; junction bases unmatched: 15. In DNA form, the CDR3 reads TGTGCCAGCTCACACGACAGGGTTAGCGGGAGTTCAGCCTACGAGCAGTACTTC. As protein: CASSHDRVSGSSAYEQYF.

The genes are TRBV27 and TRBJ2-5; no reliable D call. Trimming left V 1 base short and J 1 base short, with 4 bases between. The CDR3 extends over 13 amino acids. Germline V gives CDR1 MNHEY, CDR2 SMNVEV (reference sequence). The CDR3 here is CASSLYLQETQYF. The DNA for the CDR3 is TGTGCCAGCAGTTTATACCTCCAAGAGACCCAGTACTTC.

This chain uses TRBV7-2 with TRBJ2-4; possible D gene TRBD1, 5 bases. Trimming left V 1 base short and J 2 bases short, with 6 bases between. The CDR3 covers 14 residues. Germline values: CDR1 SGHTA, CDR2 FQGNSA. The DNA for the CDR3 is TGTGCCAGCAGCTTAGGGACAACCAAAAACATTCAGTACTTC. Its translation: CASSLGTTKNIQYF.

The chain couples TRBV10-2 to TRBJ2-7, with 12 positions matching TRBD1. The CDR3 contains 13 residues. Germline-derived CDR1 and CDR2 are WSHSY and SAAADI. Losses at the gene ends were 8 bases for V and 5 bases for J; bases not matched to a gene: 4. The CDR3 coding sequence is TGCGCCAGCGGGGGACAGGGGGCTCACGAGCAGTACTTC. Its protein is CASGGQGAHEQYF.

This chain links TRBV7-9 with TRBJ1-1; possible D gene TRBD1, 6 bases. The V end was cut by 5 bases, the J end by 0 bases, with 10 bases between. Germline CDR1 SEHNR, CDR2 FQNEAQ (reference sequence). The CDR3 is 14 residues long. CDR3 in amino acids: CASSKQGLNTEAFF. The CDR3 DNA sequence: TGTGCCAGCAGCAAACAGGGCCTGAACACTGAAGCTTTCTTT.

The J gene is TRBJ1-6, the V gene TRBV12-5, with D possibly matching TRBD1 (5 bases). The germline V gene has CDR1 LGHNT and CDR2 FRNRAP. V dropped 4 bases and J dropped 10 bases, with 14 bases sitting between them. The CDR3 is 14 amino acids. CDR3: CASGSSGEGSPLHF. The CDR3 DNA reads as TGTGCTAGTGGTTCCTCGGGGGAGGGCTCACCCCTCCACTTT.

This chain links TRBV7-3 with TRBJ1-1; tentatively, D is TRBD1 (6 bases). The length of the CDR3 is 13 residues. The germline gives CDR1 SGHTA, CDR2 FQGTGA. Trimming removed 5 bases from V and 4 bases from J, with 11 bases in between. The CDR3 coding sequence is TGTGCCAGCAGCGCTGGAGGGGGCACTGAAGCTTTCTTT. Translating gives CASSAGGGTEAFF.

In DNA form, the CDR3 reads TGTGCCAGCAGCCCCCGTACAGGGTTTGTTACCGGGGAGCTGTTTTTT. Residues: CASSPRTGFVTGELFF. The chain joins TRBV9 to TRBJ2-2; D is perhaps TRBD1 (6 bases). V dropped 4 bases and J dropped 5 bases, with 18 bases sitting between them. The CDR3 loop spans 16 amino acids. Germline CDR1 reads SGDLS; CDR2 reads YYNGEE.

J is TRBJ1-4 and V is TRBV4-2; 10 nucleotides line up with TRBD1. The CDR3 has 16 residues. The germline V gene has CDR1 LGHNA and CDR2 YNFKEQ. The trim removed 1 base at V and 4 bases at J, leaving 3 bases unmatched. This chain's CDR3 is CASSQGQGAGNEKLFF. As DNA, the CDR3 is TGTGCCAGCAGCCAAGGACAGGGGGCTGGTAATGAAAAACTGTTTTTT.

The chain links TRBV6-5 to TRBJ2-5; D is uncertain. The CDR3 contains 11 residues. Per the germline V gene, CDR1 is MNHEY and CDR2 is SVGAGI. The ends were cut back, 6 bases at V and 3 bases at J, with 5 bases in the middle. DNA of the CDR3: TGTGCCAGCAGGAATAAAGAGACCCAGTACTTC. Translating it yields CASRNKETQYF.

V is TRBV19 and J is TRBJ1-1, with D tentatively TRBD1 (5 bases). The germline V gene has CDR1 LNHDA and CDR2 SQIVND (reference sequence). V was trimmed by 3 bases and J by 1 base, leaving 9 bases between them. This CDR3 contains 14 residues. As DNA, the CDR3 is TGTGCCAGTAGTATTTTAAGGGGGAACACTGAAGCTTTCTTT. This sequence encodes CASSILRGNTEAFF.

The chain couples TRBV5-1 to TRBJ1-5; TRBD1 matches 9 bases. With 2 bases clipped from V and 4 bases from J, the junction kept 7 bases outside the gene matches. The CDR3 runs to 16 residues. Germline loops: CDR1 SGHRS, CDR2 YFSETQ. The CDR3 loop reads CASSFEPTGGNQPQHF. CDR3 coding DNA: TGCGCCAGCAGCTTCGAACCGACAGGGGGGAATCAGCCCCAGCATTTT.

V is TRBV16 and J is TRBJ1-1, with 8 bases fitting TRBD1. Germline V gene sequence: CDR1 KGHSY, CDR2 FQNENV. V was pared by 2 bases and J by 3 bases, with 5 bases of the junction left unmatched. The CDR3 spans 15 residues. CDR3 DNA: TGTGCCAGCAGCCAAGGACAGGGTTCGTACACTGAAGCTTTCTTT. Its translation is CASSQGQGSYTEAFF.

The CDR3 region is CASSPGVGNQPQHF. The DNA of the CDR3 is TGTGCCAGCTCACCAGGGGTAGGCAATCAGCCCCAGCATTTT. The chain has TRBV18 and TRBJ1-5; D uncertain. Germline V CDR1 and CDR2: KGHSH, LQKENI. Trimming took 2 bases from V and 2 from J, leaving 7 bases between them. CDR3 size: 14 residues. Using reference TRBV18 and TRBJ1-5 for the parts outside the CDR3, the full variable domain is NAGVMQNPRHLVRRRGQEARLRCSPMKGHSHVYWYRQLPEEGLKFMVYLQKENIIDESGMPKERFSAEFPKEGPSILRIQQVVRGDSAAYFCASSPGVGNQPQHFGDGTRLSIL.

The chain carries TRBV11-2 and TRBJ2-4, with D perhaps TRBD1 or TRBD2 (5 bases each). CDR1 is SGHAT, CDR2 FQNNGV, per germline. CDR3 length equals 15 residues. V shed 4 bases and J shed 1 base, with 11 bases lying between them. The CDR3 sequence: CASSSGRSAKNIQYF. The DNA for the CDR3 is TGTGCCAGCAGCTCGGGACGGTCTGCCAAAAACATTCAGTACTTC.

V usage is TRBV11-2 and J usage is TRBJ2-7, with a tentative D call TRBD1 (5 bases). Looked up from germline, CDR1 is SGHAT and CDR2 is FQNNGV. V lost 1 base to trimming and J lost 3 bases, with 13 bases between them. The CDR3 contains 15 residues. The CDR3 here is CASSLADWGSYEQYF. Written as DNA, the CDR3 is TGTGCCAGCAGCTTAGCCGATTGGGGCAGCTACGAGCAGTACTTC.

This chain connects TRBV4-1 to TRBJ1-4; D not resolved. The CDR3 contains 16 residues. Germline lookup yields CDR1 MGHRA and CDR2 YSYEKL. Trimming took 4 bases from V and 3 from J, leaving 15 bases between them. CDR3 amino acids: CASSPLGQQPNEKLFF. The CDR3 nucleotides read TGCGCCAGCAGCCCCTTGGGTCAGCAGCCTAATGAAAAACTGTTTTTT.

V gene TRBV18 combines with J gene TRBJ1-5; the match to TRBD1 covers 10 bases. Germline CDR1 and CDR2: KGHSH and LQKENI. The V and J ends lost 2 bases and 4 bases, in that order; junction bases with no gene match: 2. CDR3 size: 15 residues. The CDR3 loop is CASSPGQGGNQPQHF. The CDR3 DNA is TGTGCCAGCTCACCAGGACAGGGGGGAAATCAGCCCCAGCATTTT.

This clone was recorded once. The rearrangement uses TRBV2 and TRBJ2-7; D gene uncertain. Trimming took 3 bases from V and 3 from J, leaving 15 bases between them. This CDR3 region has 15 residues. Germline V gives CDR1 SNHLY, CDR2 FYNNEI. The CDR3 loop is CASSDIWGEGYEQYF. The DNA of the CDR3 is TGTGCCAGCAGTGACATCTGGGGTGAAGGCTACGAGCAGTACTTC.

With respect to this clone: At one of its ends the junction is not consistent with the germline gene, which may arise from a read error. This chain uses TRBV10-3 with TRBJ2-5; 9 bases line up with TRBD2. Germline CDR1 ENHRY, CDR2 SYGVKD. This CDR3 spans 16 amino acids. CDR3 residues: CAISDQVRGGQGTQYF. CDR3 in DNA: TGTGCCATCAGTGATCAGGTGCGGGGGGGACAAGGGACCCAGTACTTC.